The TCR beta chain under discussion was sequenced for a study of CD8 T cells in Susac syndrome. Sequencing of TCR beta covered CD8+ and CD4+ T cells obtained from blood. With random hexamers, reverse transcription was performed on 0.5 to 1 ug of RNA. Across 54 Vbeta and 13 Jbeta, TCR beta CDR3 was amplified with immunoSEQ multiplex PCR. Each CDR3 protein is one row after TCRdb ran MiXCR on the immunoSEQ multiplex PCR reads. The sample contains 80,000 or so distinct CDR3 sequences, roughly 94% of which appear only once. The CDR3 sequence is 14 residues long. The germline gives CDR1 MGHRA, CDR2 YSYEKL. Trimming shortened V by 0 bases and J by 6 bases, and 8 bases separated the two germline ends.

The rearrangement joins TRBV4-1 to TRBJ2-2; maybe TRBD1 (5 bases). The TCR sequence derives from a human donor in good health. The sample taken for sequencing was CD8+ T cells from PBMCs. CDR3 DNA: TGCGCCAGCAGCCAAGATGCAGGGCCCGGGGAGCTGTTTTTT. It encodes CASSQDAGPGELFF.